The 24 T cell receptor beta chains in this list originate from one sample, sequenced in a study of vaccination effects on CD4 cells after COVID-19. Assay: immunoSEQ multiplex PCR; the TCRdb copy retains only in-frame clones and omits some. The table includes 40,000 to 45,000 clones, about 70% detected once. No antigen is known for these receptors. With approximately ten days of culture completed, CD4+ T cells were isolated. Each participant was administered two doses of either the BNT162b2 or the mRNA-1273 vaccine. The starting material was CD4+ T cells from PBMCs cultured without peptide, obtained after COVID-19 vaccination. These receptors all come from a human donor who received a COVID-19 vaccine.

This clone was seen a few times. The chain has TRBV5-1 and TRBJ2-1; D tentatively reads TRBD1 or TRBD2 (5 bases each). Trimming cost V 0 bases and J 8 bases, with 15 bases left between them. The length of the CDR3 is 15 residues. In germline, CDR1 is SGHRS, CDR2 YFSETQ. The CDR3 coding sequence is TGCGCCAGCAGCTTGGCTCTGGGGGATAGGGATGAGCAGTTCTTC. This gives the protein CASSLALGDRDEQFF.

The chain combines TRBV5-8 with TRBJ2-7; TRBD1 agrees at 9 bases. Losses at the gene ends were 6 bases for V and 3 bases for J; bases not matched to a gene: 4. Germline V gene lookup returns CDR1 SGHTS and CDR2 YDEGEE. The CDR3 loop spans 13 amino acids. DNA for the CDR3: TGTGCCAGCACACGACAGGGGGTCTACGAGCAGTACTTC. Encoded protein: CASTRQGVYEQYF. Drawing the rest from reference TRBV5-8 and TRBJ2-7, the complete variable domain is EAGVTQSPTHLIKTRGQQATLRCSPISGHTSVYWYQQALGLGLQFLLWYDEGEERNRGNFPPRFSGRQFPNYSSELNVNALELEDSALYLCASTRQGVYEQYFGPGTRLTVT.

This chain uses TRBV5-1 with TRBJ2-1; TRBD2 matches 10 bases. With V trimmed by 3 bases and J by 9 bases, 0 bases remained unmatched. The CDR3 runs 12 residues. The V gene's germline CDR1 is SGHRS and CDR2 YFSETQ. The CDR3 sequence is CASSSSGGEQFF. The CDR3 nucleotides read TGCGCCAGCAGCTCTAGCGGGGGTGAGCAGTTCTTC.

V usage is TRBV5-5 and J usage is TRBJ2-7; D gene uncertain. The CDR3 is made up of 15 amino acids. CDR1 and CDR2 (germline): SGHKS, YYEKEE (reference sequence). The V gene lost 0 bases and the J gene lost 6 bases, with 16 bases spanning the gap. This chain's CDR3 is CASSLEAGFPSEQYF. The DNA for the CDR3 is TGTGCCAGCAGCTTGGAAGCCGGGTTCCCCTCCGAGCAGTACTTC.

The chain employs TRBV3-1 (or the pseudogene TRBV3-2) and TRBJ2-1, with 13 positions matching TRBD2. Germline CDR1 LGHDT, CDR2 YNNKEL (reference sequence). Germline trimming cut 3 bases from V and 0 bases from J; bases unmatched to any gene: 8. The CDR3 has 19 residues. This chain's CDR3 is CASSHTGLAGESSYNEQFF. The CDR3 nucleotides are TGTGCCAGCAGCCACACCGGACTAGCGGGGGAGAGCTCCTACAATGAGCAGTTCTTC.

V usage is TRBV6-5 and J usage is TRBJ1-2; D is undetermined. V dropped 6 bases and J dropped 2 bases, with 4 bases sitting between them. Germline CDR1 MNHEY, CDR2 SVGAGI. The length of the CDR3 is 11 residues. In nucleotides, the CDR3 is TGTGCCAGCAGGGTGAACTATGGCTACACCTTC. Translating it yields CASRVNYGYTF.

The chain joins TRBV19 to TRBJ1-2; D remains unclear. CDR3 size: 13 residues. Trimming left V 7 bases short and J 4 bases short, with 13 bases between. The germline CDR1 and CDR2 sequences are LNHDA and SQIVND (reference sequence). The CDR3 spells CASTSRGPYGYTF. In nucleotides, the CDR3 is TGTGCCAGTACTTCACGTGGACCCTATGGCTACACCTTC. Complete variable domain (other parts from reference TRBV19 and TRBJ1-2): DGGITQSPKYLFRKEGQNVTLSCEQNLNHDAMYWYRQDPGQGLRLIYYSQIVNDFQKGDIAEGYSVSREKKESFPLTVTSAQKNPTAFYLCASTSRGPYGYTFGSGTRLTVV.

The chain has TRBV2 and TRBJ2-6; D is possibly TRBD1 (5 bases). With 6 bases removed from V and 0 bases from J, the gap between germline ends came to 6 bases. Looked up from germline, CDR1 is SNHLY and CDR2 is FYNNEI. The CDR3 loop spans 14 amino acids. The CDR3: CASRQVSGANVLTF. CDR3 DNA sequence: TGTGCCAGCAGACAGGTCTCTGGGGCCAACGTCCTGACTTTC.

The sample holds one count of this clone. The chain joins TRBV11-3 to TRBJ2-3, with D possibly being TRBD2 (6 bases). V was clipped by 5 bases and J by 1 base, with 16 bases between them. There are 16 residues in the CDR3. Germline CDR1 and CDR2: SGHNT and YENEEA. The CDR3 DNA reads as TGTGCCAGCAGCGAAAGAGCGGGTCGGGGCACAGATACGCAGTATTTT. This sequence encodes CASSERAGRGTDTQYF.

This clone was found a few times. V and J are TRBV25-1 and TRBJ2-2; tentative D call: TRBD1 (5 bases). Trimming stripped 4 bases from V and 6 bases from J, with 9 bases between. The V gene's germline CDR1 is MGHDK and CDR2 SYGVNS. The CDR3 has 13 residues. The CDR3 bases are TGTGCCAGCAGTGTATGGGGCTCCGGGGAGCTGTTTTTT. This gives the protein CASSVWGSGELFF.

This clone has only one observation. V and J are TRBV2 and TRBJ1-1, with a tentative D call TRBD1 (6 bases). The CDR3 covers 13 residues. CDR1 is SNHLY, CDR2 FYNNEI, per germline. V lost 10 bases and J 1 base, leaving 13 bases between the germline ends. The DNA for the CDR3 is TGTGCCATCAGGCAGGGGCAGAACACTGAAGCTTTCTTT. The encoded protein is CAIRQGQNTEAFF.

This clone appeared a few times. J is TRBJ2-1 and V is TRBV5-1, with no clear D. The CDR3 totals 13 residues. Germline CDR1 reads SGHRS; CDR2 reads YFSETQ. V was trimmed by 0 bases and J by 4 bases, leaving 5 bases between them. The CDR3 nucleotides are TGCGCCAGCAGCTTGGGAACTTACAATGAGCAGTTCTTC. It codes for CASSLGTYNEQFF.

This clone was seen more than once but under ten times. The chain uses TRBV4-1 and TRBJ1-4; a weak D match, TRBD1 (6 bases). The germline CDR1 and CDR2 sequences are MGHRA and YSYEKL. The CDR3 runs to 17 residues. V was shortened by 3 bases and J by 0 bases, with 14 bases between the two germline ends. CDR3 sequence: CASSHFTGQSTNEKLFF. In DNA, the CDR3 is TGCGCCAGCAGCCACTTTACCGGACAGTCAACTAATGAAAAACTGTTTTTT.

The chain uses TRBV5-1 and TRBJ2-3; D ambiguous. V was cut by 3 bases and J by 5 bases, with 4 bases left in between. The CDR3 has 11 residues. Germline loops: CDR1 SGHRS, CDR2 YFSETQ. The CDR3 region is CASSSRDTQYF. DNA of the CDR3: TGCGCCAGCAGCTCGCGAGATACGCAGTATTTT.

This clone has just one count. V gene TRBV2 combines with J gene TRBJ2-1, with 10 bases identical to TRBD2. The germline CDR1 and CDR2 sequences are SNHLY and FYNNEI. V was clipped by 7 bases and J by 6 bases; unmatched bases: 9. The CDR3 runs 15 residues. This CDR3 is CASKDRLAGFNEQFF. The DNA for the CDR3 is TGTGCCAGCAAGGATCGACTAGCGGGCTTCAATGAGCAGTTCTTC. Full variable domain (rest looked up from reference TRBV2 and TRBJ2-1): EPEVTQTPSHQVTQMGQEVILRCVPISNHLYFYWYRQILGQKVEFLVSFYNNEISEKSEIFDDQFSVERPDGSNFTLKIRSTKLEDSAMYFCASKDRLAGFNEQFFGPGTRLTVL.

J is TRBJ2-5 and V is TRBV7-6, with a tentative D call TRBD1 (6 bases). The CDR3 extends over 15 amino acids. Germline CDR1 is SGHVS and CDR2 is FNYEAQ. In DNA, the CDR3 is TGTCGTAAACTAATATCACAGGGAAACCAAGAGACCCAGTACTTC. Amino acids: CRKLISQGNQETQYF.

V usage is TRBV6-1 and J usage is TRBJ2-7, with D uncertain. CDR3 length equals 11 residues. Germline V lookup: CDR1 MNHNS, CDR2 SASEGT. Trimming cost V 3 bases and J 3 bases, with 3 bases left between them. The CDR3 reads CASSEIYEQYF. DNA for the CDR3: TGTGCCAGCAGTGAGATCTACGAGCAGTACTTC.

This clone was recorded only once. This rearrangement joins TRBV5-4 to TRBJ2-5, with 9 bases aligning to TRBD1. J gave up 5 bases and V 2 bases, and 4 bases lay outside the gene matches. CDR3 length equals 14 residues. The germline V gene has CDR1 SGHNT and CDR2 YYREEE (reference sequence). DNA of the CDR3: TGTGCCAGCAGCTTACAGGGGGCGACGGAGACCCAGTACTTC. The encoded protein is CASSLQGATETQYF.

CDR3 region: CASSPGLAGDPEQFF. The CDR3 bases are TGCGCCAGCAGTCCGGGACTAGCGGGAGATCCTGAGCAGTTCTTC. The J gene is TRBJ2-1, the V gene TRBV5-1; 14 nucleotides align to TRBD2. The V segment lost 5 bases and the J segment 9 bases; nucleotides outside the gene matches: 7. CDR1 SGHRS and CDR2 YFSETQ come from the germline V gene. This CDR3 region has 15 residues.

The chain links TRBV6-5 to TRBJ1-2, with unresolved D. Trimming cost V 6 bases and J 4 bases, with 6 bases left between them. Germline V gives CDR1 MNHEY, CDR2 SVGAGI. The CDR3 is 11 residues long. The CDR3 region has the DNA TGTGCCAGCAGGGCAGGCTATGGCTACACCTTC. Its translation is CASRAGYGYTF.

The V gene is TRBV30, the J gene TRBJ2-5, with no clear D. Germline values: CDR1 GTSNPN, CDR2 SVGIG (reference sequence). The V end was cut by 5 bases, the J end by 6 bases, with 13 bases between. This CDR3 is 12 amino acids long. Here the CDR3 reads CAWGFGQKTQYF. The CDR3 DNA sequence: TGTGCCTGGGGGTTCGGGCAAAAGACCCAGTACTTC.

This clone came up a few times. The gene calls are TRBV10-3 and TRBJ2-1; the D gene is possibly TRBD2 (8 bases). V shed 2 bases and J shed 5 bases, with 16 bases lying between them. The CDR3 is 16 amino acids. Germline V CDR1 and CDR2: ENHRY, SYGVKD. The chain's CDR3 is CAISEGAGGQHNEQFF. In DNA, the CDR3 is TGTGCCATCAGTGAGGGTGCGGGGGGACAGCACAATGAGCAGTTCTTC.

CDR3 DNA sequence: TGCGCCAGCAGGAATCAGCCCACCCCGGCCGATACGCAGTATTTT. This encodes CASRNQPTPADTQYF. The genes are TRBV5-1 and TRBJ2-3; D unclear. The germline V gene encodes CDR1 SGHRS and CDR2 YFSETQ. Trimming stripped 5 bases from V and 6 bases from J, with 19 bases between. The CDR3 extends over 15 amino acids. Supplemented by reference TRBV5-1 and TRBJ2-3, the full variable domain reads KAGVTQTPRYLIKTRGQQVTLSCSPISGHRSVSWYQQTPGQGLQFLFEYFSETQRNKGNFPGRFSGRQFSNSRSEMNVSTLELGDSALYLCASRNQPTPADTQYFGPGTRLTVL.

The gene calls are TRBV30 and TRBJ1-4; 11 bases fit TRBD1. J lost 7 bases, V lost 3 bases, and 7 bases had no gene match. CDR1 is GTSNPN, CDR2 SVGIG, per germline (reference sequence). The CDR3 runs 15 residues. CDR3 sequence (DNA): TGTGCCTGGAGGCCGCCGGACAGGGGGCTTGAAAAACTGTTTTTT. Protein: CAWRPPDRGLEKLFF.